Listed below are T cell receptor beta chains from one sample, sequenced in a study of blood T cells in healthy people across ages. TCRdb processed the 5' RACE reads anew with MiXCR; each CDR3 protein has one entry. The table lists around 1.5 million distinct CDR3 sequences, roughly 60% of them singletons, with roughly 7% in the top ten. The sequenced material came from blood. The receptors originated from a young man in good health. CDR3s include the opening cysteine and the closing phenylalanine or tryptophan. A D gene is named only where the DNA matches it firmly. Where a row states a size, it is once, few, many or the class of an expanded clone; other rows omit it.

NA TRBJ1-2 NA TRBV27 TGTGCCAGCAGTTTGCGGGGGCGCGGCTATGGCTACACCTTC CASSLRGRGYGYTF
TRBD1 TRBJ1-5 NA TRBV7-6 TGTGCCAGCAGCTTAGGGTACAGGGGCGGGAATCAGCCCCAGCATTTT CASSLGYRGGNQPQHF
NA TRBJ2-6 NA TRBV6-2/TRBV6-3 TGTGCCAGCAGTTTAGACCTAACTAGCGGGGCCAACGTCCTGACTTTC CASSLDLTSGANVLTF
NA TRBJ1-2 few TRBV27 TGTGCCAGCAGTTCCCACGGGCGAAACTATGGCTACACCTTC CASSSHGRNYGYTF
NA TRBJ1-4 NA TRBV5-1 TGCGCCAGCACTCTGGACAGAGCCTTCTCGGAAGAAAAACTGTTTTTT CASTLDRAFSEEKLFF
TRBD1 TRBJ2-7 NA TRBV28 TGTGCCAGCTATAACTTTAATACAGGGGGCTACGAGCAGTACTTC CASYNFNTGGYEQYF
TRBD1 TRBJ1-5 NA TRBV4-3 TGCGCCAGCAGCCAAGACGCGACAGGGGGGCAGCCCCAGCATTTT CASSQDATGGQPQHF
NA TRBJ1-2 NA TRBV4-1 TGCGCCAGCAGTCAAGTTGAGACAGGTCAGGGAGACGGCTACACCTTC CASSQVETGQGDGYTF
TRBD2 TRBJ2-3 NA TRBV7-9 TGTGCCAGCAGCAACAGCGGGGGGGCCTCAGATACGCAGTATTTT CASSNSGGASDTQYF
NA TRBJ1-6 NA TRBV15 TGTGCCACCAGCACGGGATTTGGGAATTCACCCCTCCACTTT CATSTGFGNSPLHF
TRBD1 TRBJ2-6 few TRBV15 TGTGCCACCAGCAGACGACAGGGTCCCACTGGGGCCAACGTCCTGACTTTC CATSRRQGPTGANVLTF
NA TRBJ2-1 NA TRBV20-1 TGCAGTTATAGGGACGGGACCTACAATGAGCAGTTCTTC CSYRDGTYNEQFF
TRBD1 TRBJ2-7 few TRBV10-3 TGTGCCATCGACGACCGGGACAGGGTCTACGAGCAGTACTTC CAIDDRDRVYEQYF
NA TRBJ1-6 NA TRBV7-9 TGTGCCAGCAGCTTAAATTGGGATACCAACTCACCCCTCCACTTT CASSLNWDTNSPLHF
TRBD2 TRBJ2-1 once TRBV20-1 TGCAGTGCTAGATCTGCGGGGGGGAGTTTCCTTGAGCAGTTCTTC CSARSAGGSFLEQFF
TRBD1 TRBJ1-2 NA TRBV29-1 TGCAGCGGGGGACAGGCGAGCGACTATGGCTACACCTTC CSGGQASDYGYTF
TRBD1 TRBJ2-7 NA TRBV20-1 TGCAGTGCTAGCGGGACAGGGATCATTTATTCCTACGAGCAGTACTTC CSASGTGIIYSYEQYF
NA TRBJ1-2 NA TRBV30 TGTGCCTGGAGCTCCCCGATACAGGATGGCTACACCTTC CAWSSPIQDGYTF
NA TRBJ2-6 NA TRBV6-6 TGTGCCAGCAGACCGCACGTAACTGGGGCCAACGTCCTGACTTTC CASRPHVTGANVLTF
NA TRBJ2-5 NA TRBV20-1 TGCAGTGCCCTGGACCCAAATCAGGAGACCCAGTACTTC CSALDPNQETQYF
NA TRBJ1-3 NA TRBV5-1 TGCGCCAGCAGCTTGGCCGGGGTAGCTGGAAACACCATATATTTT CASSLAGVAGNTIYF
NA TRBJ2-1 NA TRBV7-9 TGTGCCTCGGGGCTAGCTCCCTACAATGAGCAGTTCTTC CASGLAPYNEQFF
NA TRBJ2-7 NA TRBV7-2 TGTGCCAGCAGCTTAAGACCGGTCAGGGTGCCCCTCGAGCAGTACTTC CASSLRPVRVPLEQYF
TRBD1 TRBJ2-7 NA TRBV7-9 TGTGCCAGCAGCCACCGGGACAGCGATTACGAGCAGTACTTC CASSHRDSDYEQYF
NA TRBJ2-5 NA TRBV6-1 TGTGCCATCGCTCGATCAGGGGAGGAGACCCAGTACTTC CAIARSGEETQYF
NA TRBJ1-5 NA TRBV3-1 TGTGCCAGCAGCCAGCTAGACAGGTACGGCAATCAGCCCCAGCATTTT CASSQLDRYGNQPQHF
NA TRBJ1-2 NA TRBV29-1 TGCAGCGTTGAAGATCGGCGCGGAGCAAACTATGGCTACACCTTC CSVEDRRGANYGYTF
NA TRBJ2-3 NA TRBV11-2 TGTGCCAGCAGCAGCCTTAACACAGATACGCAGTATTTT CASSSLNTDTQYF
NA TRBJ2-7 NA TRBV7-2 TGTGCCAGCATTCTCCAGGAGGGCTCCGACGAGCAGTACTTC CASILQEGSDEQYF
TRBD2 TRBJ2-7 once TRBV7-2 TGTGCCAGCAGCTTCGGACTAGCGGGGACCTACTACGAGCAGTACTTC CASSFGLAGTYYEQYF
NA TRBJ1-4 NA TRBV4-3 TGCGCCAGCAGCCAAGAATCGGCAAGGGGGGTCGAAAAACTGTTTTTT CASSQESARGVEKLFF
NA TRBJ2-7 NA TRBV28 TGTGCCAGCAGTGTCAGCGCGGGGGCGCAGTACGAGCAGTACTTC CASSVSAGAQYEQYF
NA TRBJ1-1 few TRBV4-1 TGCGCCAGCAGCCAACTACAGGGACCCGCTGAAGCTTTCTTT CASSQLQGPAEAFF
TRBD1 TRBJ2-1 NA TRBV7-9 TGTGCCAACAGCTTGGGGACAGTGAAGGGTGAGCAGTTCTTC CANSLGTVKGEQFF
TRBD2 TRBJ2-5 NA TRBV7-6 TGTGCCAGCAGCCATCTCCTTGGGGGGGAGCAGTACTTC CASSHLLGGEQYF
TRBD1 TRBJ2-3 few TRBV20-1 TGCAGTGCTAGTGGGCCAGGGGGGCAGTATTTT CSASGPGGQYF
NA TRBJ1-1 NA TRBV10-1 TGCGCCAGCAGTGAGCAGGCCAGAGGGTGGAACTCTGAAGCTTTCTTT CASSEQARGWNSEAFF
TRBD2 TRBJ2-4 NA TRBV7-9 TGTGCCAGCAGTCCTGTGACTAGCGGGGTCTATAGAGCCAAAAACATTCAGTACTTC CASSPVTSGVYRAKNIQYF
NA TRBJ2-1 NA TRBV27 TGTGCCAGCAGTTTATTCGGGGCACATGAGCAGTTCTTC CASSLFGAHEQFF
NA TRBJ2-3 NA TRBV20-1 TGCAGTGCTAGATATAGGGGAAGCACAGATACGCAGTATTTT CSARYRGSTDTQYF
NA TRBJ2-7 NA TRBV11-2 TGTGCCAGCACCCAGGTCCAGGGACCCTACGAGCAGTACTTC CASTQVQGPYEQYF
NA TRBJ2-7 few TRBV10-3 TGTGCCATCAGTCTGGACAGCTCCTACGAGCAGTACTTC CAISLDSSYEQYF
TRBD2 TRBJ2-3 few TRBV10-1 TGCGCCAGCAGCGAACCGGGACTAGTTGCAGATACGCAGTATTTT CASSEPGLVADTQYF
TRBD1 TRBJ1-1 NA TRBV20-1 TGCAGTGCTAGTTCACAGGGGGCGGGAACTGAAGCTTTCTTT CSASSQGAGTEAFF
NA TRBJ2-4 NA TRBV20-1 TGCAGTGCTAGTTGGCAGCCGGGAGACATTCAGTACTTC CSASWQPGDIQYF